Each of the 24 T cell receptor beta chains below was sequenced from the same sample in a study of vaccination and CD4 T cells after COVID-19 (dated by TCRdb to 2022 to 2024). No antigens are known for them. The sample's treatment or condition, from its label and the paper: roughly 11-day PBMC culture with coronavirus spike peptide pools or control peptides (ViraFEST assay). Library method: PCR. Sequencing used an Illumina iSeq 100. DNA from cultured CD4+ T cells underwent TCR sequencing with the Oncomine TCR Beta short-read assay at the Johns Hopkins FTIC core. Using fastp at Q25 and MiXCR, TCRdb reprocessed the public reads and kept productive beta chains. Identical CDR3 proteins give one entry, which carries the most common genes and DNA. The sample records over 10,000 distinct CDR3 sequences, around 44% of which are singletons. The leading ten clones occupy about 13% of the sample. The material sequenced was CD4+ T cells from blood, cultured in vitro. Source of these receptors: a human donor who had recovered from COVID-19.

This clonotype has just a few counts. The chain carries TRBV10-3 and TRBJ2-3; D is undetermined. Deletions cut 6 bases from V and 1 base from J, with 8 bases between. This CDR3 comprises 13 residues. The V gene's germline CDR1 is ENHRY and CDR2 SYGVKD. The CDR3, as DNA: TGTGCCATCAGGGACGGCCGCACAGATACGCAGTATTTT. Its protein product is CAIRDGRTDTQYF.

The sample holds a few counts of this clonotype. The CDR3 DNA reads TGTGCCAGTAGTATAAAATCCGACAGGGAAGCTTTCTTT. Protein sequence: CASSIKSDREAFF. V usage is TRBV19 and J usage is TRBJ1-1; D is perhaps TRBD1 (6 bases). Trimming pared 2 bases from V and 8 bases from J, leaving 12 bases between. The germline CDR1 and CDR2 sequences are LNHDA and SQIVND (reference sequence). CDR3 size: 13 residues.

The V gene is TRBV21-1, the J gene TRBJ2-1; the D call of TRBD1 is as the table states it, not checked on the DNA. TRBV21-1 is reported as a pseudogene. CDR3 length equals 18 residues. The CDR3 reads CASSKWRRYSDRVDEQFF. Written as DNA, the CDR3 is TGTGCCAGCAGCAAATGGAGGAGGTATTCCGACAGGGTAGATGAGCAGTTCTTC.

The rearrangement uses TRBV27 and TRBJ2-7; D possibly corresponds to TRBD1 (6 bases). Germline V gives CDR1 MNHEY, CDR2 SMNVEV (reference sequence). The CDR3 runs to 15 residues. With 6 bases removed from V and 2 bases from J, the gap between germline ends came to 17 bases. The DNA of the CDR3 is TGTGCCAGCAGCCGCTGGACAGACTCGACCTACGAGCAGTACTTC. Its translation is CASSRWTDSTYEQYF.

The chain combines TRBV11-1 with TRBJ1-6, with 7 bases identical to TRBD1. Germline V gives CDR1 SGHAT, CDR2 FQDESV (reference sequence). The J segment lost 7 bases and the V segment lost 6 bases, leaving 6 bases of the junction unmatched. The CDR3 runs to 14 residues. The DNA for the CDR3 is TGTGCCAGCAGAGCCGGGACAGTCAATTCACCCCTCCACTTT. Protein: CASRAGTVNSPLHF.

CDR3 bases: TGTGCCAGTAGTAAGATGGACGGGTCCACAGATACGCAGTATTTT. Its protein product is CASSKMDGSTDTQYF. The chain combines TRBV19 with TRBJ2-3; D ambiguous. V dropped 4 bases and J dropped 2 bases, with 13 bases sitting between them. Germline-derived CDR1 and CDR2 are LNHDA and SQIVND (reference sequence). The CDR3 extends over 15 amino acids.

The J gene is TRBJ2-7, the V gene TRBV20-1; perhaps D is TRBD1 or TRBD2 (6 bases each). Germline V gene sequence: CDR1 DFQATT, CDR2 SNEGSKA (reference sequence). The CDR3 has 13 residues. The V and J ends lost 5 bases and 5 bases respectively, with 16 bases between them. The CDR3 sequence is CSAFRGGGNEQYF. The DNA of the CDR3 is TGCAGTGCTTTCAGAGGAGGGGGTAACGAGCAGTACTTC.

V and J are TRBV2 and TRBJ2-3; D gene ambiguous. Trimming shortened V by 6 bases and J by 0 bases, and 7 bases separated the two germline ends. The CDR3 length is 13 residues. Per the germline V gene, CDR1 is SNHLY and CDR2 is FYNNEI. In DNA form, the CDR3 reads TGTGCCAGCAGGCTTTGGAGCACAGATACGCAGTATTTT. Its translation: CASRLWSTDTQYF.

The genes are TRBV11-3 and TRBJ2-1; weak D call: TRBD2 (7 bases). Deletions cut 1 base from V and 5 bases from J, with 12 bases between. CDR3 length: 15 residues. CDR1 SGHNT and CDR2 YENEEA come from the germline V gene. CDR3 amino acids: CASSLGRGAHNEQFF. The CDR3 DNA reads as TGTGCCAGCAGCTTAGGCCGGGGGGCCCACAATGAGCAGTTCTTC.

The chain employs TRBV7-2 and TRBJ2-1; a possible D gene is TRBD1 (5 bases). CDR1 and CDR2 (germline): SGHTA, FQGNSA. The CDR3 totals 15 residues. Trimming took 1 base from V and 2 from J, leaving 9 bases between them. The CDR3 spells CASSLDWGPYNEQFF. The CDR3 bases are TGTGCCAGCAGCTTAGACTGGGGCCCCTACAATGAGCAGTTCTTC.

The genes are TRBV20-1 and TRBJ2-5, with D possibly called TRBD1 or TRBD2 (5 bases each). Trimming left V 3 bases short and J 5 bases short, with 16 bases between. Germline assignment: CDR1 DFQATT and CDR2 SNEGSKA (reference sequence). The CDR3 covers 14 residues. Here the CDR3 reads CSARGVLGIETQYF. The CDR3 region has the DNA TGCAGTGCTAGGGGGGTGTTGGGTATTGAGACCCAGTACTTC.

This sequence joins TRBV5-4 and TRBJ2-6; D not certain. The CDR3 spans 15 residues. V lost 3 bases and J 3 bases, leaving 10 bases between the germline ends. Germline V gene data show CDR1 as SGHNT and CDR2 as YYREEE (reference sequence). CDR3 protein: CASSSLAGGANVLTF. Written as DNA, the CDR3 is TGTGCCAGCAGCTCCTTAGCTGGTGGGGCCAACGTCCTGACTTTC. The complete variable domain, with remaining parts taken from reference TRBV5-4 and TRBJ2-6, reads ETGVTQSPTHLIKTRGQQVTLRCSSQSGHNTVSWYQQALGQGPQFIFQYYREEENGRGNFPPRFSGLQFPNYSSELNVNALELDDSALYLCASSSLAGGANVLTFGAGSRLTVL.

This sequence joins TRBV7-2 and TRBJ2-1; D ambiguous. The CDR3 totals 14 residues. V lost 7 bases to trimming and J lost 0 bases, with 10 bases between them. Germline CDR1 SGHTA, CDR2 FQGNSA. The CDR3 loop reads CASTLGLSYNEQFF. The CDR3 DNA follows: TGTGCCAGCACCTTGGGCCTCTCCTACAATGAGCAGTTCTTC.

This chain links TRBV7-3 with TRBJ2-5; 7 nucleotides match TRBD1. Looked up from germline, CDR1 is SGHTA and CDR2 is FQGTGA. The CDR3 is 16 amino acids. J lost 1 base, V lost 5 bases, and 10 bases had no gene match. The CDR3 DNA is TGTGCCAGCAGCCTAGGGGGCTTGGGTAGCCAAGAGACCCAGTACTTC. This gives the protein CASSLGGLGSQETQYF.

The chain links TRBV12-3 or TRBV12-4 to TRBJ1-1, with unresolved D. There are 13 residues in the CDR3. Deletions cut 9 bases from V and 0 bases from J, with 11 bases between. The CDR3 DNA sequence: TGTGCCAGTACCTTGGAGATGAACACTGAAGCTTTCTTT. Translated, it gives CASTLEMNTEAFF.

This clonotype showed up just a few times. CDR3 amino acids: CASSFIEREGQRETQYF. CDR3 coding DNA: TGTGCCAGCAGCTTTATTGAGCGGGAGGGCCAGAGGGAGACCCAGTACTTC. The chain carries TRBV7-2 and TRBJ2-5; 10 bases line up with TRBD2. The CDR3 is 17 residues long. V was clipped by 3 bases and J by 5 bases; unmatched bases: 12. Germline CDR1 is SGHTA and CDR2 is FQGNSA.

The rearrangement joins TRBV18 to TRBJ2-5; 8 bases fit TRBD1. The V segment lost 6 bases and the J segment 5 bases; nucleotides outside the gene matches: 5. CDR1 is KGHSH, CDR2 LQKENI, per germline. CDR3 length equals 13 residues. CDR3 protein: CASSRQGRETQYF. DNA for the CDR3: TGTGCCAGCTCGCGACAGGGGCGGGAGACCCAGTACTTC. Full variable domain (remainder filled in from reference TRBV18 and TRBJ2-5): NAGVMQNPRHLVRRRGQEARLRCSPMKGHSHVYWYRQLPEEGLKFMVYLQKENIIDESGMPKERFSAEFPKEGPSILRIQQVVRGDSAAYFCASSRQGRETQYFGPGTRLLVL.

This chain connects TRBV6-1 to TRBJ1-2; D is uncertain. Trimming left V 4 bases short and J 5 bases short, with 14 bases between. Per the germline V gene, CDR1 is MNHNS and CDR2 is SASEGT. The CDR3 covers 14 residues. The CDR3 DNA sequence: TGTGCCAGCAGTGGGACCGGGAGCTTTTATGGCTACACCTTC. It translates to CASSGTGSFYGYTF.

The chain uses TRBV4-1 and TRBJ1-2; D gene uncertain. CDR3 size: 17 residues. The V and J ends lost 0 bases and 10 bases respectively, with 24 bases between them. Germline values: CDR1 MGHRA, CDR2 YSYEKL. The CDR3 DNA sequence: TGCGCCAGCAGCCAAGATCGCCGCCGCGTCCCCCGGGGTGACTACACCTTC. It specifies CASSQDRRRVPRGDYTF.

This chain connects TRBV28 to TRBJ1-2; D is perhaps TRBD1 (5 bases). Germline values: CDR1 MDHEN, CDR2 SYDVKM. The CDR3 sequence is 18 residues long. Trimming pared 5 bases from V and 4 bases from J, leaving 26 bases between. The CDR3 reads CASSHFSTGRRKTYGYTF. In nucleotides, the CDR3 is TGTGCCAGCAGTCACTTTTCCACGGGACGGCGAAAGACCTATGGCTACACCTTC.

The chain combines TRBV7-2 with TRBJ1-1; no reliable D call. Trimming took 1 base from V and 7 from J, leaving 16 bases between them. The CDR3 contains 15 residues. Germline V gene sequence: CDR1 SGHTA, CDR2 FQGNSA. This chain's CDR3 is CASSLEMVPALEAFF. The CDR3 DNA sequence: TGTGCCAGCAGCTTAGAAATGGTGCCAGCTCTTGAAGCTTTCTTT.

This chain joins TRBV10-2 and TRBJ2-3; 7 nucleotides match TRBD2. The CDR3 covers 14 residues. Trimming cost V 4 bases and J 0 bases; bases outside gene matches: 1. Per the germline V gene, CDR1 is WSHSY and CDR2 is SAAADI. CDR3 sequence: CASSVGLSTDTQYF. As DNA, the CDR3 is TGCGCCAGCAGTGTGGGACTAAGCACAGATACGCAGTATTTT.

V and J are TRBV20-1 and TRBJ2-2; 7 nucleotides line up with TRBD2. CDR1 is DFQATT, CDR2 SNEGSKA, per germline (reference sequence). The trim removed 3 bases at V and 1 base at J, leaving 14 bases unmatched. This CDR3 spans 18 amino acids. CDR3 residues: CSARRASGTRLNTGELFF. The CDR3 DNA reads as TGCAGTGCTAGGAGAGCGAGCGGGACCCGCCTGAACACCGGGGAGCTGTTTTTT.

The J gene is TRBJ2-1, the V gene TRBV3-1, with a weak D call TRBD1 (6 bases). Looked up from germline, CDR1 is LGHDT and CDR2 is YNNKEL (reference sequence). This CDR3 has 18 amino acids. V lost 4 bases and J lost 5, with 24 bases in between. The CDR3 nucleotides read TGTGCCAGCAGCCGAGAGACAGGCCATCTGAGGTCCCACAATGAGCAGTTCTTC. Its protein is CASSRETGHLRSHNEQFF.